The 25 T cell receptor beta chains below all came from one sample that was sequenced in a study of blood T cell repertoires in COVID-19. Sequencing used immunoSEQ multiplex PCR; TCRdb keeps in-frame clones, though not all of them. The repertoire includes 240,000 or so clones, 81% of them detected once, and 6.5% to 8.5% sits in the top ten. What was sequenced was peripheral blood. The receptor set was obtained from an elderly woman with COVID-19, enrolled during active disease.

The rearrangement links TRBV7-9 to TRBJ2-1; 8 nucleotides agree with TRBD1. J was trimmed by 3 bases and V by 5 bases; bases with no gene match: 3. The CDR3 contains 14 residues. Germline assignment: CDR1 SEHNR and CDR2 FQNEAQ (reference sequence). This chain's CDR3 is CASSRDRGYNEQFF. CDR3 sequence (DNA): TGTGCCAGCAGCCGTGACAGGGGCTACAATGAGCAGTTCTTC.

Points on this clone: Additional DNA sequences in this sample encode the identical CDR3. Here the CDR3 reads CASSQGPGGYEQYF. The CDR3 region has the DNA TGCGCCAGCAGCCAAGGGCCAGGGGGCTACGAGCAGTACTTC. The rearrangement uses TRBV4-3 and TRBJ2-7; 7 bases map to TRBD1. The CDR3 runs 14 residues. V was clipped by 1 base and J by 3 bases; unmatched bases: 3. Germline assignment: CDR1 LGHNA and CDR2 YSLEER.

V gene TRBV15 combines with J gene TRBJ2-5; D gene uncertain. CDR3 length: 15 residues. V was shortened by 5 bases and J by 2 bases, with 15 bases between the two germline ends. CDR1 LNHNV and CDR2 YYDKDF come from the germline V gene (reference sequence). The CDR3 spells CATSPRWAGQETQYF. The CDR3 DNA sequence: TGTGCCACCAGCCCTCGGTGGGCAGGTCAAGAGACCCAGTACTTC.

This chain connects TRBV5-6 to TRBJ2-7; TRBD2 might be the D (5 bases). The CDR3 is 14 residues long. Germline-derived CDR1 and CDR2 are SGHDT and YYEEEE. Trimming left V 4 bases short and J 1 base short, with 12 bases between. CDR3 protein: CASSPPGGSYEQYF. The CDR3 DNA sequence: TGTGCCAGCAGCCCGCCCGGCGGGTCCTACGAGCAGTACTTC. Full variable domain (remainder filled in from reference TRBV5-6 and TRBJ2-7): DAGVTQSPTHLIKTRGQQVTLRCSPKSGHDTVSWYQQALGQGPQFIFQYYEEEERQRGNFPDRFSGHQFPNYSSELNVNALLLGDSALYLCASSPPGGSYEQYFGPGTRLTVT.

This chain uses TRBV3-1 (or the pseudogene TRBV3-2) with TRBJ2-7, with 8 bases that match TRBD2. The CDR3 consists of 12 residues. Germline V lookup: CDR1 LGHDT, CDR2 YNNKEL (reference sequence). The V gene end was trimmed by 5 bases and the J gene end by 9 bases; junction bases not matched to a gene: 6. The CDR3 loop reads CASSAGLGPQYF. DNA of the CDR3: TGTGCCAGCAGCGCGGGACTAGGGCCGCAGTACTTC.

This clone was seen only a few times. The V call is TRBV11-2, the J call TRBJ1-6; TRBD1 is a possible D gene (6 bases). This CDR3 contains 15 residues. The V and J ends lost 3 bases and 9 bases respectively, with 15 bases between them. Germline CDR1 is SGHAT and CDR2 is FQNNGV. The CDR3 sequence: CASSFETGRSSPLHF. The CDR3 coding sequence is TGTGCCAGCAGCTTCGAAACAGGGAGAAGTTCACCCCTCCACTTT.

The chain has TRBV11-3 and TRBJ2-1; 10 bases are shared with TRBD2. The CDR3 is made up of 17 amino acids. In germline, CDR1 is SGHNT, CDR2 YENEEA. The V segment lost 4 bases and the J segment 8 bases; nucleotides outside the gene matches: 14. CDR3 sequence reads: CASSYNPLAGHGDEQFF. In DNA form, the CDR3 reads TGTGCCAGCAGCTATAACCCACTAGCGGGACATGGCGATGAGCAGTTCTTC.

J is TRBJ1-3 and V is TRBV7-9; no clear D. The germline CDR1 and CDR2 sequences are SEHNR and FQNEAQ (reference sequence). This CDR3 comprises 15 residues. V was shortened by 2 bases and J by 1 base, with 9 bases between the two germline ends. The DNA of the CDR3 is TGTGCCAGCAGCTTAACGGTCCTTTCTGGAAACACCATATATTTT. It encodes CASSLTVLSGNTIYF. Drawing the rest from reference TRBV7-9 and TRBJ1-3, the complete variable domain is DTGVSQNPRHKITKRGQNVTFRCDPISEHNRLYWYRQTLGQGPEFLTYFQNEAQLEKSRLLSDRFSAERPKGSFSTLEIQRTEQGDSAMYLCASSLTVLSGNTIYFGEGSWLTVV.

This chain links TRBV25-1 with TRBJ1-2; 8 bases agree with TRBD1. V lost 6 bases, J lost 2 bases, and 2 bases stayed unmatched. From germline, CDR1 is MGHDK and CDR2 SYGVNS. CDR3 length equals 13 residues. The CDR3 spells CASRGQANYGYTF. CDR3 bases: TGTGCCAGCAGGGGACAGGCAAACTATGGCTACACCTTC.

The chain joins TRBV18 to TRBJ2-1, with 13 bases identical to TRBD2. V lost 8 bases and J lost 9; bases outside the gene matches: 7. The CDR3 sequence is 14 residues long. CDR1 KGHSH and CDR2 LQKENI come from the germline V gene. Written as DNA, the CDR3 is TGTGCCAGCCAAATCGGGACTAGCGGGACTGAGCAGTTCTTC. Translated, it gives CASQIGTSGTEQFF.

The chain recombines TRBV30 with TRBJ1-1; TRBD1 matches at 9 bases. There are 16 residues in the CDR3. The trim removed 1 base at V and 1 base at J, leaving 7 bases unmatched. The V gene's germline CDR1 is GTSNPN and CDR2 SVGIG (reference sequence). CDR3 in amino acids: CAWSGDRGTRNTEAFF. The CDR3, as DNA: TGTGCCTGGAGTGGCGACAGGGGGACAAGGAACACTGAAGCTTTCTTT. Combining the CDR3 with reference TRBV30 and TRBJ1-1 gives the whole variable domain SQTIHQWPATLVQPVGSPLSLECTVEGTSNPNLYWYRQAAGRGLQLLFYSVGIGQISSEVPQNLSASRPQDRQFILSSKKLLLSDSGFYLCAWSGDRGTRNTEAFFGQGTRLTVV.

The V call is TRBV7-9, the J call TRBJ2-5; 9 positions agree with TRBD1. Looked up from germline, CDR1 is SEHNR and CDR2 is FQNEAQ (reference sequence). The CDR3 contains 15 residues. Germline trimming cut 4 bases from V and 1 base from J; bases unmatched to any gene: 4. The CDR3 DNA follows: TGTGCCAGCAGCTACAGGGGGCTTTCCCAAGAGACCCAGTACTTC. Translating gives CASSYRGLSQETQYF.

This clone was detected only a few times. The chain links TRBV30 to TRBJ1-6, with D possibly TRBD1 on 6 matching bases. The CDR3 is 13 amino acids. The germline V and J ends were trimmed by 0 bases and 8 bases, with 8 bases remaining between them. CDR1 is GTSNPN, CDR2 SVGIG, per germline (reference sequence). DNA for the CDR3: TGTGCCTGGAGTGTAGGGGGGGATTCACCCCTCCACTTT. Residues: CAWSVGGDSPLHF. The whole variable domain, remainder taken from reference TRBV30 and TRBJ1-6, is SQTIHQWPATLVQPVGSPLSLECTVEGTSNPNLYWYRQAAGRGLQLLFYSVGIGQISSEVPQNLSASRPQDRQFILSSKKLLLSDSGFYLCAWSVGGDSPLHFGNGTRLTVT.

In nucleotides, the CDR3 is TGTGCCAGCAACCGGGACAGGGAGCAAAAGAGTGAAAAACTGTTTTTT. Encoded protein: CASNRDREQKSEKLFF. The chain is built from TRBV19 and TRBJ1-4; 9 bases map to TRBD1. CDR3 size: 16 residues. From germline, CDR1 is LNHDA and CDR2 SQIVND (reference sequence). The J segment lost 7 bases and the V segment lost 9 bases, leaving 15 bases of the junction unmatched.

The V and J genes are TRBV20-1 and TRBJ1-3; 7 bases match TRBD1. V lost 3 bases and J lost 0; bases outside the gene matches: 8. This CDR3 spans 16 amino acids. CDR1 DFQATT and CDR2 SNEGSKA come from the germline V gene (reference sequence). CDR3 sequence: CSASRQGGPSGNTIYF. DNA for the CDR3: TGCAGTGCTAGTAGGCAGGGGGGTCCCTCTGGAAACACCATATATTTT.

The table lists this clone with a count of one. J is TRBJ1-5 and V is TRBV4-2, with 7 bases aligning to TRBD1. V shed 5 bases, J shed 7 bases, and the junction held 11 bases outside the gene matches. The CDR3 runs 15 residues. Germline assignment: CDR1 LGHNA and CDR2 YNFKEQ. Here the CDR3 reads CASSATGTENQPQHF. The CDR3 nucleotides read TGTGCCAGCAGCGCCACCGGGACAGAGAACCAGCCCCAGCATTTT.

The CDR3: CASSSPGQGAYEQYF. The CDR3 DNA follows: TGTGCCAGCAGCTCGCCGGGACAGGGGGCCTACGAGCAGTACTTC. The rearrangement joins TRBV7-2 to TRBJ2-7, with TRBD1 identical over 11 bases. The CDR3 contains 15 residues. J was trimmed by 2 bases and V by 4 bases; bases with no gene match: 4. Germline V gene lookup returns CDR1 SGHTA and CDR2 FQGNSA.

This clone appeared a single time. This chain connects TRBV11-3 to TRBJ1-1; no clear D gene. CDR1 SGHNT and CDR2 YENEEA come from the germline V gene. Trimming left V 6 bases short and J 6 bases short, with 8 bases between. CDR3 size: 11 residues. In DNA form, the CDR3 reads TGTGCCAGCAGTAATTCGGCTGAAGCTTTCTTT. Encoded protein: CASSNSAEAFF.

The chain links TRBV7-2 to TRBJ1-2; weak D call: TRBD1 (5 bases). CDR1 and CDR2 (germline): SGHTA, FQGNSA. V was shortened by 1 base and J by 2 bases, with 11 bases between the two germline ends. The CDR3 loop spans 15 amino acids. DNA of the CDR3: TGTGCCAGCAGCTTAGGGGGCGGGGTAAACTATGGCTACACCTTC. Translating it yields CASSLGGGVNYGYTF.

J is TRBJ1-1 and V is TRBV4-1; the D is unclear. V shed 3 bases and J shed 3 bases, with 8 bases lying between them. Germline CDR1 MGHRA, CDR2 YSYEKL. CDR3 length: 13 amino acids. Here the CDR3 DNA reads TGCGCCAGCAGCCACCAAGCCTACACTGAAGCTTTCTTT. This translates into CASSHQAYTEAFF.

The CDR3 DNA sequence: TGTGCCAGCCGCCGGGACAAGAATTCACCCCTCCACTTT. It is translated as CASRRDKNSPLHF. V and J are TRBV2 and TRBJ1-6, with D perhaps matching TRBD1 (6 bases). Germline loops: CDR1 SNHLY, CDR2 FYNNEI. CDR3 length: 13 amino acids. V lost 8 bases and J 7 bases, leaving 12 bases between the germline ends.

The chain uses TRBV29-1 and TRBJ2-3, with 13 bases aligning to TRBD2. This CDR3 is 17 amino acids long. The trim removed 6 bases at V and 0 bases at J, leaving 9 bases unmatched. Germline lookup yields CDR1 SQVTM and CDR2 ANQGSEA. CDR3 nucleotide sequence: TGCAGCGTCCGGGGGACTAGCGGGGTCCCTAGCACAGATACGCAGTATTTT. Its protein is CSVRGTSGVPSTDTQYF.

This clone came up once. The chain joins TRBV5-1 to TRBJ1-4, with 7 bases matching TRBD1. The CDR3 runs to 14 residues. Trimming cost V 6 bases and J 5 bases; bases outside gene matches: 7. Germline loops: CDR1 SGHRS, CDR2 YFSETQ. The CDR3 coding sequence is TGCGCCAGCACGGATCGACAGGGAAATGAAAAACTGTTTTTT. Amino acids: CASTDRQGNEKLFF. Full variable domain (remainder filled in from reference TRBV5-1 and TRBJ1-4): KAGVTQTPRYLIKTRGQQVTLSCSPISGHRSVSWYQQTPGQGLQFLFEYFSETQRNKGNFPGRFSGRQFSNSRSEMNVSTLELGDSALYLCASTDRQGNEKLFFGSGTQLSVL.

This chain joins TRBV4-1 and TRBJ2-3, with D possibly matching TRBD2 (6 bases). The CDR3 extends over 15 amino acids. V was clipped by 1 base and J by 2 bases, with 10 bases between them. CDR1 MGHRA and CDR2 YSYEKL come from the germline V gene. The CDR3 DNA reads as TGCGCCAGCAGCCAAGCGGGACTTATCACAGATACGCAGTATTTT. Its translation: CASSQAGLITDTQYF.

The chain carries TRBV3-1 (or the pseudogene TRBV3-2) and TRBJ1-1, with a possible D match to TRBD1 (6 bases). Germline loops: CDR1 LGHDT, CDR2 YNNKEL (reference sequence). Trimming stripped 1 base from V and 0 bases from J, with 27 bases between. CDR3 length: 21 amino acids. Here the CDR3 reads CASSQVGGVSWARFLNTEAFF. CDR3 bases: TGTGCCAGCAGCCAAGTAGGGGGGGTCTCTTGGGCCCGCTTTTTGAACACTGAAGCTTTCTTT.